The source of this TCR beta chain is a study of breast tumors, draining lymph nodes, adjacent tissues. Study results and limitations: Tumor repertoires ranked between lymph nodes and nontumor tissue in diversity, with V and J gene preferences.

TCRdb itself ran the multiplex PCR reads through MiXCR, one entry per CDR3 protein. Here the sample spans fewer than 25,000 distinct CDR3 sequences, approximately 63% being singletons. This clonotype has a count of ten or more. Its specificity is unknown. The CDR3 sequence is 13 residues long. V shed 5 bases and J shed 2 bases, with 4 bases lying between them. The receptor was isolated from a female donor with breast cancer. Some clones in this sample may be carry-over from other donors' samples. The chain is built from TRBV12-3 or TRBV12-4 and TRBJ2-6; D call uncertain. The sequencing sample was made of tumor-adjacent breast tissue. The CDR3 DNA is TGTGCCAGCAGTCATGCTGGGGCCAACGTCCTGACTTTC. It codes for CASSHAGANVLTF.